This TCR beta chain was profiled in a study of technical replicates of blood from several donors. Profiled with immunoSEQ multiplex PCR; TCRdb holds only in-frame clones, not every one. The profile shows tens of thousands of clones, 91% of them singletons. This clone was detected once. The germline V gene encodes CDR1 MNHEY and CDR2 SMNVEV (reference sequence). The V and J ends lost 3 bases and 3 bases respectively, with 11 bases between them. There are 14 residues in the CDR3. The clonotype comes from a human donor in good health. Some clones in this sample may be carry-over from other donors' samples. The V call is TRBV27, the J call TRBJ1-1, with D perhaps TRBD1 (5 bases). The sample taken for sequencing was PBMCs. The CDR3 coding sequence is TGTGCCAGCAGTTTTAGGGGCGGACACACTGAAGCTTTCTTT. The encoded protein is CASSFRGGHTEAFF.